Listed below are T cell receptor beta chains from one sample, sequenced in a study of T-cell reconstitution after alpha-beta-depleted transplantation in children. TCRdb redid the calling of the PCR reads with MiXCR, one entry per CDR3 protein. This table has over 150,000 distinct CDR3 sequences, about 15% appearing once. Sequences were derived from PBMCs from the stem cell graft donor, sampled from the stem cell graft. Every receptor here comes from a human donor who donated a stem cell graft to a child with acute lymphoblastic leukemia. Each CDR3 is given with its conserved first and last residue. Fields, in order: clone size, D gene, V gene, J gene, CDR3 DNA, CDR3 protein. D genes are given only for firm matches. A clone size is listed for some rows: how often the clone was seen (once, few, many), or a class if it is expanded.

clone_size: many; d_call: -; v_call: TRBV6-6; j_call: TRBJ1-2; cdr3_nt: TGTGCCAGCAGAAGGGATCCTGGCGGCTACACCTTC; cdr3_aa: CASRRDPGGYTF
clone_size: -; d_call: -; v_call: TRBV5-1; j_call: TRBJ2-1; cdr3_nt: TGCGCCAGCAGCTGGGTAGGGATAAAAGAAGACAATGAGCAGTTCTTC; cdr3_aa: CASSWVGIKEDNEQFF
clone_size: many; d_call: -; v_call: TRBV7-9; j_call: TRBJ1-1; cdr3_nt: TGTGCCAGCAGCCAAATAAATGTGAACACTGAAGCTTTCTTT; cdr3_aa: CASSQINVNTEAFF
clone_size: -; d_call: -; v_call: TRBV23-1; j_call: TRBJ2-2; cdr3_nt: TGCGCCAGCAGTCAATCAACCGGTACGAACACCGGGGAGCTGTTTTTT; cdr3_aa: CASSQSTGTNTGELFF
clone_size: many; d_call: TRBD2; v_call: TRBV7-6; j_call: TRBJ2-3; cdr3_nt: TGTGCCAGCAGCTTCACTAGCGGGGGAGATACGCAGTATTTT; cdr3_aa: CASSFTSGGDTQYF
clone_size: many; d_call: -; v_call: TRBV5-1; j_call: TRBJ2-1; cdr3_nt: TGCGCCAGCAGCTTGGAGGGCTCCTACAATGAGCAGTTCTTC; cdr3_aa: CASSLEGSYNEQFF
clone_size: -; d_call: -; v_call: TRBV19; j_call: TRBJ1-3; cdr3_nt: TGTGCCAGTAGTAGCGGACCCTTCTCTGGAAACACCATATATTTT; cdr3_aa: CASSSGPFSGNTIYF
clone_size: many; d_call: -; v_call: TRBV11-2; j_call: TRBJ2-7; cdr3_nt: TGTGCCAGCAGCTTACGGGGCGATAAGTACTTC; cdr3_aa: CASSLRGDKYF
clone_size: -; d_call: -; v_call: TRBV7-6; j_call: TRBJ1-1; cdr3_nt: TGTGCCAGCAGCTCAGCCGACTCGTGGGAAGCTTTCTTT; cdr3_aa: CASSSADSWEAFF
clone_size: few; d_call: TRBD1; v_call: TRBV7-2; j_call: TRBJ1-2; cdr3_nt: TGTGCCAGCAGCTTAGAGAGGAGGACAGGTTATGGCTACACCTTC; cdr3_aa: CASSLERRTGYGYTF
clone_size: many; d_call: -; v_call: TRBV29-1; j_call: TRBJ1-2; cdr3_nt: TGCAGCGTTGAAGGCAGGGTCTATGGCTACACCTTC; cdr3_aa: CSVEGRVYGYTF
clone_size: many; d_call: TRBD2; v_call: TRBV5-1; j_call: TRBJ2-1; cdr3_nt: TGCGCCAGCAGCTTAAATAGCGGGAGTAATGAGCAGTTCTTC; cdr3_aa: CASSLNSGSNEQFF
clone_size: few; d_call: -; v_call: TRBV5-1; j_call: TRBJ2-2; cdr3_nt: TGCGCCAGCAGCTTGCGGAGTGGGAGAGGTACCGGGGAGCTGTTTTTT; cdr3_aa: CASSLRSGRGTGELFF
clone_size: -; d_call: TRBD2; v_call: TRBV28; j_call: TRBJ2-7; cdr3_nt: TGTGCCAGCAGTAGGGACGCCGGGACTAGCGTCGGGGGGAACTTC; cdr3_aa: CASSRDAGTSVGGNF
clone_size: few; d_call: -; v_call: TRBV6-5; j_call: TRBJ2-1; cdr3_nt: TGTGCCAGCAGTTACTTTGGGGATCAGGAGCAGTTCTTC; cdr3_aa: CASSYFGDQEQFF
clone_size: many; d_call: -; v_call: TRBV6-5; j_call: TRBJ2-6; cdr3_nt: TGTGCCAGCAGATTCGACACAGGCTCTGGGGCCAACGTCCTGACTTTC; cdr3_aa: CASRFDTGSGANVLTF
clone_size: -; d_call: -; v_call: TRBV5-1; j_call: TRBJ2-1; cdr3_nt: TGCGCCAGCAGGAAAACAAGCTCCTACAATGAGCAGTTCTTC; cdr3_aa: CASRKTSSYNEQFF
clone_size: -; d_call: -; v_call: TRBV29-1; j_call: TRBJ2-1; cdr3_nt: TGCAGCGTTGAAGCTTGGAATGAGCAGTTCTTC; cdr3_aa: CSVEAWNEQFF
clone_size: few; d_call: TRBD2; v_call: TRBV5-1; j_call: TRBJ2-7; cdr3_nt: TGCGCCAGCAGCTTGGTTGCTAGCGGAGCCGTATCCGAGCAGTACTTC; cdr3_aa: CASSLVASGAVSEQYF
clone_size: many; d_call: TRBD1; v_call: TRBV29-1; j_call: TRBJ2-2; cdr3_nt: TGCAGCGTACGACAGGGGCGTATCGGGGAGCTGTTTTTT; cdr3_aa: CSVRQGRIGELFF
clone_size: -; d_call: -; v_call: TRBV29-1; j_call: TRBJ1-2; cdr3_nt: TGCAGCGTTGAAGGCCCACCTTCGGTCACAGGGAGGGGGAACTATGGCTACACCTTC; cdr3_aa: CSVEGPPSVTGRGNYGYTF
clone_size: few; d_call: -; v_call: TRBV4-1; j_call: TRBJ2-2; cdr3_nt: TGCGCCAGCAGACGGGACCCGGGGGTCGGGGAGCTGTTTTTT; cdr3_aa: CASRRDPGVGELFF
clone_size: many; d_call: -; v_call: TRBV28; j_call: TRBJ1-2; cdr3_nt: TGTGCCAGCAGTTCCGGGACCAGGGGCTACACCTTC; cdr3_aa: CASSSGTRGYTF
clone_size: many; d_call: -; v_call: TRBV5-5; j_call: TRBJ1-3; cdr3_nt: TGTGCCAGCAGCTTGAGGGCGAGCTCTGGAAACACCATATATTTT; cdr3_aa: CASSLRASSGNTIYF
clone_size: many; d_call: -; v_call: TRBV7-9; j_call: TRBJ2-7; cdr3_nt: TGTGCCAGCAGCCATACCTTGAAGCGGACCTACGAGCAGTACTTC; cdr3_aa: CASSHTLKRTYEQYF
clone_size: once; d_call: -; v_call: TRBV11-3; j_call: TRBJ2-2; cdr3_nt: TGTGCCAGCAGCCCCCGGGACTTGCCCGAGGGGGCCGGGGAGCTGTTTTTT; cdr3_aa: CASSPRDLPEGAGELFF
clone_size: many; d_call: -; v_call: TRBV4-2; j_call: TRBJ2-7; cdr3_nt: TGTGCCAGCAGCCAAGACTTAGGAGGGCCCTACGAGCAGTACTTC; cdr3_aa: CASSQDLGGPYEQYF
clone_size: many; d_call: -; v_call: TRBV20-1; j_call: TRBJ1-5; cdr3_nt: TGCAGTGCACAGCCGAGGGTCGGCAATCAGCCCCAGCATTTT; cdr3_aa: CSAQPRVGNQPQHF
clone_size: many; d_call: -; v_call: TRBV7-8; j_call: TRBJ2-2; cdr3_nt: TGTGCCAGCAGCCGCGAGGGGACCTACATAAACACCGGGGAGCTGTTTTTT; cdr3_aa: CASSREGTYINTGELFF
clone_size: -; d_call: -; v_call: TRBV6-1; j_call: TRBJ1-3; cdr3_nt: TGTGCCAGCGAGAGTCGAACCTCTGGAAACACCATATATTTT; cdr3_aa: CASESRTSGNTIYF
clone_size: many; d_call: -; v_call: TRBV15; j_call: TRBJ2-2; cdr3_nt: TGTGCCACCCACGAGTCACTAAACACCGGGGAGCTGTTTTTT; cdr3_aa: CATHESLNTGELFF